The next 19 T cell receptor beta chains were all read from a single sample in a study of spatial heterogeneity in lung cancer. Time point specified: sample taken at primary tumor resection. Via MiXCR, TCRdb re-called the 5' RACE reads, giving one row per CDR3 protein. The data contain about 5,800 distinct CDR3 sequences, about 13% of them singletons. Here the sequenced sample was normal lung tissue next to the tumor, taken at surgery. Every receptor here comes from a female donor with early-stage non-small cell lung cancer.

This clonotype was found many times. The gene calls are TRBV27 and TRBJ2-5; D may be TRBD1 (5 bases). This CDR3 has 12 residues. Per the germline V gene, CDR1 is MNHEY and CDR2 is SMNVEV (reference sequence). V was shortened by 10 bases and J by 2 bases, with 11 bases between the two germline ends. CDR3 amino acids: CATQDSQETQYF. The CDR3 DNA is TGTGCCACACAAGACAGTCAAGAGACCCAGTACTTC.

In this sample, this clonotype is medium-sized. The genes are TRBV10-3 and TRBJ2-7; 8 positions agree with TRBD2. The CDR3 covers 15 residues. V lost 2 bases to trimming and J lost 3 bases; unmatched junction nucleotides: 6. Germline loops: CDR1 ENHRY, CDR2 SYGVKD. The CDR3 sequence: CAISEPSGPIYEQYF. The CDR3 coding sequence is TGTGCCATCAGTGAGCCTAGCGGGCCTATCTACGAGCAGTACTTC.

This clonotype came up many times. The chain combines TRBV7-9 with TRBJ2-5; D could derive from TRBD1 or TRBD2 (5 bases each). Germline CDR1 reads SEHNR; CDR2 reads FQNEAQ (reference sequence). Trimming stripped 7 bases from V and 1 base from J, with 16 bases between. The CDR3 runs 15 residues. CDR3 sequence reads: CASTLDLGPQETQYF. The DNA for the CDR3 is TGTGCCAGCACCCTGGACCTGGGACCCCAAGAGACCCAGTACTTC.

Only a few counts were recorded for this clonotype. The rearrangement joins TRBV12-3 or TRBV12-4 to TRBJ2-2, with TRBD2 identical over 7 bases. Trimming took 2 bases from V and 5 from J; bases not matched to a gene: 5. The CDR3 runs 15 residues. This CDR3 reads CASSLPGGRTGELFF. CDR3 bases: TGTGCCAGCAGTTTACCTGGCGGGAGAACCGGGGAGCTGTTTTTT.

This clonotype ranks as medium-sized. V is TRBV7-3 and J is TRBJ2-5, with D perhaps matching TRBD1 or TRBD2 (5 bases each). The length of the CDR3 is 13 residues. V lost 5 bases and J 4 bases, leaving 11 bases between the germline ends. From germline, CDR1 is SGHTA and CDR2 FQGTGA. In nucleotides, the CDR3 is TGTGCCAGCAGCCTAATTGGGGGAGAGACCCAGTACTTC. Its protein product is CASSLIGGETQYF.

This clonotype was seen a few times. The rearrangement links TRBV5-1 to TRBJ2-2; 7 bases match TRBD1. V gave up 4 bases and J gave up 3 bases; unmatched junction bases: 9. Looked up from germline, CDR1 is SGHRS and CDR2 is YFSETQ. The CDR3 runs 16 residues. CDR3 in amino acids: CASSPAGGVYTGELFF. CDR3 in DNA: TGCGCCAGCAGCCCGGCAGGGGGAGTTTACACCGGGGAGCTGTTTTTT.

In DNA form, the CDR3 reads TGTGCCAGCAGCGCCGAGGACAGATACGAGACCCAGTACTTC. Protein sequence: CASSAEDRYETQYF. V gene TRBV9 combines with J gene TRBJ2-5; D is perhaps TRBD1 (6 bases). This CDR3 is 14 amino acids long. The V end lost 3 bases, the J end lost 5 bases, and 14 bases lay between the germline ends. Germline assignment: CDR1 SGDLS and CDR2 YYNGEE. The variable domain in full, completed from reference TRBV9 and TRBJ2-5, reads DSGVTQTPKHLITATGQRVTLRCSPRSGDLSVYWYQQSLDQGLQFLIQYYNGEERAKGNILERFSAQQFPDLHSELNLSSLELGDSALYFCASSAEDRYETQYFGPGTRLLVL.

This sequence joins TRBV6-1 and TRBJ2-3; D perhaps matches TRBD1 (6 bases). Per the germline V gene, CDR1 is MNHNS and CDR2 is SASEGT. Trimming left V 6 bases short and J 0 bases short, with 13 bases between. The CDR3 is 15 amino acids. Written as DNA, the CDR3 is TGTGCCAGCAGCACAGGGATTTCTAGCACAGATACGCAGTATTTT. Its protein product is CASSTGISSTDTQYF.

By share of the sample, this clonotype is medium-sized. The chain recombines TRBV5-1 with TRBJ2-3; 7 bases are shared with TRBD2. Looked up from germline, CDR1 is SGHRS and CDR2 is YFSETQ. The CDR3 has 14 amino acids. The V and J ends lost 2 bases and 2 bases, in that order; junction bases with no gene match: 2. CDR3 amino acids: CASSLGLDTDTQYF. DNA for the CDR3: TGCGCCAGCAGCTTAGGACTAGACACAGATACGCAGTATTTT. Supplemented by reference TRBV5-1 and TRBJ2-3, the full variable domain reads KAGVTQTPRYLIKTRGQQVTLSCSPISGHRSVSWYQQTPGQGLQFLFEYFSETQRNKGNFPGRFSGRQFSNSRSEMNVSTLELGDSALYLCASSLGLDTDTQYFGPGTRLTVL.

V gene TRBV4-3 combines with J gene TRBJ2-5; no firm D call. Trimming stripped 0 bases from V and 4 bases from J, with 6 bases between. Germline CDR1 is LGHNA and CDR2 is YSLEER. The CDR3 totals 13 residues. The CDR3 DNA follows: TGCGCCAGCAGCCAAGATCACGGAGAGACCCAGTACTTC. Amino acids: CASSQDHGETQYF.

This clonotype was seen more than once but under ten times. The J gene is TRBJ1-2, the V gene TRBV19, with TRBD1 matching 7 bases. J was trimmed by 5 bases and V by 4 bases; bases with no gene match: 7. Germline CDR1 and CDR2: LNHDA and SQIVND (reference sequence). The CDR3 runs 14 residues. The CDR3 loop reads CASSKSDRLYGYTF. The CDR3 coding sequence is TGTGCCAGTAGTAAATCGGACAGGTTATATGGCTACACCTTC.

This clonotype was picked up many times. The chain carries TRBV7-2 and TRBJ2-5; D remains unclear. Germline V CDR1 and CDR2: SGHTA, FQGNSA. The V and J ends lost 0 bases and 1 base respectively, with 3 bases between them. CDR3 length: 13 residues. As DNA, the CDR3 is TGTGCCAGCAGCTTAGCGCTCCAAGAGACCCAGTACTTC. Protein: CASSLALQETQYF.

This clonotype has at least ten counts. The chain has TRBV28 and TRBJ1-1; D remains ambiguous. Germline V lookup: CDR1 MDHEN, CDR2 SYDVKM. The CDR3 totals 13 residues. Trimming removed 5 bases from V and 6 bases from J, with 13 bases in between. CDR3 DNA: TGTGCCAGCAGTATTGACGTGGGCGCTGAAGCTTTCTTT. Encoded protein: CASSIDVGAEAFF. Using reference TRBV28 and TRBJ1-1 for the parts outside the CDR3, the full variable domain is DVKVTQSSRYLVKRTGEKVFLECVQDMDHENMFWYRQDPGLGLRLIYFSYDVKMKEKGDIPEGYSVSREKKERFSLILESASTNQTSMYLCASSIDVGAEAFFGQGTRLTVV.

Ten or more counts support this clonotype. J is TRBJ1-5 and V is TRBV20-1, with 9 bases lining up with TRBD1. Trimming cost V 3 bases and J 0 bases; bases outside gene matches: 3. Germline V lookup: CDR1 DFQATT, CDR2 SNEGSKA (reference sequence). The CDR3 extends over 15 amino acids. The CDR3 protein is CSARGQGHSNQPQHF. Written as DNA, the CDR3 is TGCAGTGCTAGGGGACAGGGACATAGCAATCAGCCCCAGCATTTT.

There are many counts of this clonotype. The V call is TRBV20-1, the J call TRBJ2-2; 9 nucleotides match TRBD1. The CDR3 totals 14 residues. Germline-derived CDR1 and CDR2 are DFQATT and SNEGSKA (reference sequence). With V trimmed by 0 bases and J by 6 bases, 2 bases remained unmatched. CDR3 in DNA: TGCAGTGCTAGAGATCGGACAGGGGCCGGGGAGCTGTTTTTT. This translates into CSARDRTGAGELFF.

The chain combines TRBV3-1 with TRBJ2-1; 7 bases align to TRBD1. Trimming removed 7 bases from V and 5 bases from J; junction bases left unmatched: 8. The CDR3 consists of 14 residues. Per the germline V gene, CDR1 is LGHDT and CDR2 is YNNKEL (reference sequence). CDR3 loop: CASTSMDRNNEQFF. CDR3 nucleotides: TGTGCCAGCACCTCCATGGACAGGAACAATGAGCAGTTCTTC.

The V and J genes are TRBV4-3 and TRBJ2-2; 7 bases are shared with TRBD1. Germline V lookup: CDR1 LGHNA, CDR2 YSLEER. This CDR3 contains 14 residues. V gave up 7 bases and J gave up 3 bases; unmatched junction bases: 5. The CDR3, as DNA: TGCGCCAGCAAGGGGGCGCAGGACACCGGGGAGCTGTTTTTT. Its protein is CASKGAQDTGELFF.

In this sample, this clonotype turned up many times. This CDR3 reads CASSLPGSDTQYF. The CDR3 DNA is TGTGCCAGCAGCTTGCCAGGATCAGATACGCAGTATTTT. The V and J genes are TRBV5-5 and TRBJ2-3; D unclear. The germline V gene encodes CDR1 SGHKS and CDR2 YYEKEE (reference sequence). The CDR3 runs to 13 residues. The V end was cut by 1 base, the J end by 4 bases, with 7 bases between.

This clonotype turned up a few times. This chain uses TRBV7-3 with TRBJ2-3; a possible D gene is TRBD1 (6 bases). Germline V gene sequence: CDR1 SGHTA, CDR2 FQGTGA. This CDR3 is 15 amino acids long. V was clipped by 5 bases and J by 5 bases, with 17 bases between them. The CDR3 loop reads CASSLNRVRGDTQYF. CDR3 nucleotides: TGTGCCAGCAGCCTAAACAGGGTGAGGGGAGATACGCAGTATTTT.